Listed here are 9 T cell receptor beta chains from one sample, sequenced in a study of blood T cell repertoires in COVID-19. Sequencing was performed with immunoSEQ multiplex PCR; in TCRdb, only in-frame clones are kept and a portion is missing. The table shows fewer than 20,000 clones, with over 75% occurring only once. The sequenced sample consisted of peripheral blood. The source is a woman in her 70s with active COVID-19.

The chain recombines TRBV10-3 with TRBJ2-7, with 7 bases lining up with TRBD2. The CDR3 runs to 17 residues. Germline CDR1 and CDR2: ENHRY and SYGVKD. Trimming took 5 bases from V and 0 from J; bases not matched to a gene: 13. CDR3 bases: TGTGCCATCAGTTACGGGGCAAGAGGGACTATCTCCTACGAGCAGTACTTC. Its protein is CAISYGARGTISYEQYF.

The chain couples TRBV4-1 to TRBJ2-2, with TRBD1 as a possible D gene (5 bases). The CDR3 consists of 16 residues. Germline CDR1 and CDR2: MGHRA and YSYEKL. V lost 1 base, J lost 0 bases, and 9 bases lay in between. CDR3 DNA sequence: TGCGCCAGCAGCCAAGTCCCCAGGGCGAACACCGGGGAGCTGTTTTTT. Residues: CASSQVPRANTGELFF.

The chain has TRBV5-4 and TRBJ2-7, with D possibly matching TRBD1 (6 bases). Trimming removed 5 bases at V and 0 bases at J, with 15 bases between. CDR3 size: 15 residues. The V gene's germline CDR1 is SGHNT and CDR2 YYREEE (reference sequence). The CDR3 region has the DNA TGTGCCAGCAGTTTAGCAGGGGCCAGCTCCTACGAGCAGTACTTC. It specifies CASSLAGASSYEQYF.

The V and J genes are TRBV10-3 and TRBJ2-1; TRBD1 agrees at 10 bases. The CDR3 has 14 amino acids. Unmatched junction bases numbered 11, after V lost 9 bases and J lost 9 bases. The germline gives CDR1 ENHRY, CDR2 SYGVKD. The CDR3 DNA reads TGTGCCATAGCCGACAGGGGGCGAGCTGGTGAGCAGTTCTTC. Translating it yields CAIADRGRAGEQFF.

This chain connects TRBV19 to TRBJ2-2, with D perhaps TRBD2 (5 bases). The CDR3 is 15 residues long. Trimming took off 3 bases at V and 0 bases at J, with 8 bases between the two ends. Germline V gene data show CDR1 as LNHDA and CDR2 as SQIVND (reference sequence). CDR3 in DNA: TGTGCCAGTAGTATGTCAGCGGCGAACACCGGGGAGCTGTTTTTT. It translates to CASSMSAANTGELFF. Combining the CDR3 with reference TRBV19 and TRBJ2-2 gives the whole variable domain DGGITQSPKYLFRKEGQNVTLSCEQNLNHDAMYWYRQDPGQGLRLIYYSQIVNDFQKGDIAEGYSVSREKKESFPLTVTSAQKNPTAFYLCASSMSAANTGELFFGEGSRLTVL.

V usage is TRBV9 and J usage is TRBJ2-2; D call uncertain. Between the trimmed V and J ends, which lost 0 bases and 5 bases, there was a span of 14 bases. The germline CDR1 and CDR2 sequences are SGDLS and YYNGEE. The CDR3 contains 16 residues. The CDR3 spells CASSVVAATMTGELFF. CDR3 in DNA: TGTGCCAGCAGCGTAGTGGCGGCGACCATGACCGGGGAGCTGTTTTTT.

The rearrangement links TRBV5-6 to TRBJ2-1, with 7 positions matching TRBD1. Germline CDR1 reads SGHDT; CDR2 reads YYEEEE. The CDR3 has 15 amino acids. The J segment lost 2 bases and the V segment lost 7 bases, leaving 9 bases of the junction unmatched. CDR3 sequence reads: CASGLWDRPYNEQFF. CDR3 bases: TGTGCCAGCGGCCTGTGGGACAGACCCTACAATGAGCAGTTCTTC.

The rearrangement joins TRBV5-6 to TRBJ2-7; 12 bases fit TRBD2. The trim removed 4 bases at V and 4 bases at J, leaving 3 bases unmatched. CDR1 and CDR2 from the germline V gene are SGHDT and YYEEEE. The CDR3 spans 14 residues. The CDR3 spells CASSTSGRSYEQYF. As DNA, the CDR3 is TGTGCCAGCAGCACTAGCGGGAGGTCTTACGAGCAGTACTTC.

V and J are TRBV5-6 and TRBJ1-1, with 7 positions matching TRBD1. Looked up from germline, CDR1 is SGHDT and CDR2 is YYEEEE. This CDR3 has 14 amino acids. V was pared by 4 bases and J by 4 bases, with 7 bases of the junction left unmatched. CDR3 coding DNA: TGTGCCAGCAGCCGAGGGGGCAGGGGCACTGAAGCTTTCTTT. Encoded protein: CASSRGGRGTEAFF.